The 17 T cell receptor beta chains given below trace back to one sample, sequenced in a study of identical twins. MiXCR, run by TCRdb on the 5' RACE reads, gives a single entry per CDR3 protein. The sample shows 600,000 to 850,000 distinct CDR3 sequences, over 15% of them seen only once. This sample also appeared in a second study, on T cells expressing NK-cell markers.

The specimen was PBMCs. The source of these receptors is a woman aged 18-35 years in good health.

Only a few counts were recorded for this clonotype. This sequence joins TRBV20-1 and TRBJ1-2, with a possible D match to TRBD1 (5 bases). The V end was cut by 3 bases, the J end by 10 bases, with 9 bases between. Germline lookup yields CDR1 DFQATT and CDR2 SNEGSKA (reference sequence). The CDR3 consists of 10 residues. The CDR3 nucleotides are TGCAGTGCTAGGAACAGGTCCTACACCTTC. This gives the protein CSARNRSYTF.

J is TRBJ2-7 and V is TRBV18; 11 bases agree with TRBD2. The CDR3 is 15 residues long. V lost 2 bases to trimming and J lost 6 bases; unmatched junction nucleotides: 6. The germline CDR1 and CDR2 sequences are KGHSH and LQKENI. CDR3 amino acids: CASSPRLAGTSEQYF. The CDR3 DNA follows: TGTGCCAGCTCACCAAGACTAGCGGGAACTAGCGAGCAGTACTTC.

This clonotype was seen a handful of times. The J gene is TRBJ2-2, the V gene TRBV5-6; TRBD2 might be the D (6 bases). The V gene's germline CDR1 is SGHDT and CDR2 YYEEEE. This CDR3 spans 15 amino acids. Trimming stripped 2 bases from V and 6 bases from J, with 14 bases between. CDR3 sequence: CASSFSGLTSGELFF. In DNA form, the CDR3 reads TGTGCCAGCAGCTTTAGCGGCCTAACCTCCGGGGAGCTGTTTTTT.

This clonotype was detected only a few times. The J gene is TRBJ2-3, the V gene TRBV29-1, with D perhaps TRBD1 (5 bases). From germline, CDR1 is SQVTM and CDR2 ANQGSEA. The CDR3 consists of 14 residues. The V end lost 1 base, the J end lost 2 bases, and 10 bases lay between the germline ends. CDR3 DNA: TGCAGCGTTGAAGGGGGCACTCACACAGATACGCAGTATTTT. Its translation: CSVEGGTHTDTQYF.

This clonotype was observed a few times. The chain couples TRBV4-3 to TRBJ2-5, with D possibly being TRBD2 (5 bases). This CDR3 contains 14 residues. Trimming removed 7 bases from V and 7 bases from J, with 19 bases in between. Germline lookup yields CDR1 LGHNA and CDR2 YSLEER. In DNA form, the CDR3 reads TGCGCCAGCAAACCGGGGATTCAGTCCGGGACCCAGTACTTC. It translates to CASKPGIQSGTQYF.

In DNA, the CDR3 is TGTGCCAGCACAGCTGACGGTTACGAGCAGTACTTC. Its translation is CASTADGYEQYF. V is TRBV19 and J is TRBJ2-7; D is unresolved. With 9 bases removed from V and 4 bases from J, the gap between germline ends came to 13 bases. The CDR3 runs 12 residues. Germline V CDR1 and CDR2: LNHDA, SQIVND (reference sequence).

The CDR3 DNA reads as TGTGCCAGCAGTACGGGACAGACCTATGGCTACACCTTC. This sequence encodes CASSTGQTYGYTF. The chain combines TRBV12-3 or TRBV12-4 with TRBJ1-2; 7 bases are a match to TRBD1. CDR3 length: 13 residues. Trimming at V came to 5 bases and at J to 4 bases, leaving 4 bases not matched to a gene.

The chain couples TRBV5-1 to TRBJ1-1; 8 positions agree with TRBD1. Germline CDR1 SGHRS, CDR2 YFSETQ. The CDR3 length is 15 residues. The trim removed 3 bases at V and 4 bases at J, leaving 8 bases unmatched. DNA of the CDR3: TGCGCCAGCAGCTCCATACAGGGGGAGGGCACTGAAGCTTTCTTT. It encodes CASSSIQGEGTEAFF.

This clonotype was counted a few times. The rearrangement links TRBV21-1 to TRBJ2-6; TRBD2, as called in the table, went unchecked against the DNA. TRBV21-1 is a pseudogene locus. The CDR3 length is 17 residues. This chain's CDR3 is CASSTRDKQTGANVLTF. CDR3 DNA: TGTGCCAGCAGCACCCGGGACAAGCAAACTGGGGCCAACGTCCTGACTTTC.

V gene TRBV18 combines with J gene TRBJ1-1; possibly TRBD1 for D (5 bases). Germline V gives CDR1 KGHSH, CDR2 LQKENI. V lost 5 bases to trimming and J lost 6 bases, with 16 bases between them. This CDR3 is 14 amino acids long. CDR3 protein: CASSFDRRRAEAFF. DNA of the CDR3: TGTGCCAGCTCATTCGACAGACGGCGGGCTGAAGCTTTCTTT. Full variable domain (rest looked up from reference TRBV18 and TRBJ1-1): NAGVMQNPRHLVRRRGQEARLRCSPMKGHSHVYWYRQLPEEGLKFMVYLQKENIIDESGMPKERFSAEFPKEGPSILRIQQVVRGDSAAYFCASSFDRRRAEAFFGQGTRLTVV.

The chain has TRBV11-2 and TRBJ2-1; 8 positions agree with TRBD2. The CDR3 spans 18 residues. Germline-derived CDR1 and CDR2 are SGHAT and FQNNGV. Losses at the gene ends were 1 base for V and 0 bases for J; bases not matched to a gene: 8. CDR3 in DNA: TGTGCCAGCAGCTTAGTTCCGGGGGGGGACCCCTCCTACAATGAGCAGTTCTTC. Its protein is CASSLVPGGDPSYNEQFF.

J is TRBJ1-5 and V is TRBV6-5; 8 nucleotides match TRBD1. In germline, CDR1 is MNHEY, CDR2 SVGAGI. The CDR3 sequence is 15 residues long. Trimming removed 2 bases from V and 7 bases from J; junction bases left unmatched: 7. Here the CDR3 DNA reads TGTGCCAGCAGTTACCGGTTGACAGGGGAACAGCCCCAGCATTTT. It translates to CASSYRLTGEQPQHF.

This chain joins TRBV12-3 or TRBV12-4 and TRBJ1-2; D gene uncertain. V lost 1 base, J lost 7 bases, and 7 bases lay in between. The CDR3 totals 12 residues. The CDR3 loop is CASSLERSGYTF. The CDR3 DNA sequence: TGTGCCAGCAGTTTAGAAAGGAGTGGCTACACCTTC.

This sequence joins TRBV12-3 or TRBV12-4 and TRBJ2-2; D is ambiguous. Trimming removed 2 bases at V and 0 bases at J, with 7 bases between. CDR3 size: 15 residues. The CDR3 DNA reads TGTGCCAGCAGTTTACACTTTTCGAACACCGGGGAGCTGTTTTTT. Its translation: CASSLHFSNTGELFF.

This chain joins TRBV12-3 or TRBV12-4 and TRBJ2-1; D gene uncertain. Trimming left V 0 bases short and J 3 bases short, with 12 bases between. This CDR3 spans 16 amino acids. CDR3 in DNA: TGTGCCAGCAGTTTAGCGGTTGGCGTAAGCTACAATGAGCAGTTCTTC. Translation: CASSLAVGVSYNEQFF.

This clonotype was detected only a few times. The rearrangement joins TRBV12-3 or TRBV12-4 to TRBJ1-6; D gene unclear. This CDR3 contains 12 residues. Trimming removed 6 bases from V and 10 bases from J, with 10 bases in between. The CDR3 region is CASSQQHSPLHF. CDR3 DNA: TGTGCCAGCAGCCAACAACACTCACCCCTCCACTTT.

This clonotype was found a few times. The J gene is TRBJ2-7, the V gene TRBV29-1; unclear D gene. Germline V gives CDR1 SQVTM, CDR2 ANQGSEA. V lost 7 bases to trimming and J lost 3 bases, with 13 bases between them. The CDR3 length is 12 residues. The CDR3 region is CSAMEWGYEQYF. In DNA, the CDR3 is TGCAGCGCAATGGAATGGGGCTACGAGCAGTACTTC.